A single T cell receptor beta chain is shown here with its context. The data were obtained in a study of CD8+ T cells in alopecia areata. Study-wide background: Tofacitinib administration persisted for 6 to 18 months, succeeded by 6 months off drug.

Germline CDR1 SNHLY, CDR2 FYNNEI. The CDR3 consists of 18 residues. The ends lost 5 bases at V and 0 bases at J; junction bases unmatched: 13. Treatment described: oral pan-JAK inhibitor, 5-10 mg twice daily. Alopecia areata patients provided lesional scalp punch biopsies and peripheral blood, both collected for the study. Sequencing used cDNA as its template, made by extracting RNA and reverse transcribing it. Method: immunoSEQ multiplex PCR; TCRdb's copy keeps in-frame clones and lacks some. The table records some 180,000 clones, 51% of them present only once. The sample consisted of CD8+ T cells sorted from blood, taken between weeks 51 and 54, from a patient treated with tofacitinib. The source of this sequence is a human donor with alopecia areata. The chain combines TRBV2 with TRBJ2-3, with TRBD2 identical over 8 bases. CDR3 sequence (DNA): TGTGCCAGCAGTCCTACCGGGGGGGCTTGGTCTAGCACAGATACGCAGTATTTT. Its protein is CASSPTGGAWSSTDTQYF.